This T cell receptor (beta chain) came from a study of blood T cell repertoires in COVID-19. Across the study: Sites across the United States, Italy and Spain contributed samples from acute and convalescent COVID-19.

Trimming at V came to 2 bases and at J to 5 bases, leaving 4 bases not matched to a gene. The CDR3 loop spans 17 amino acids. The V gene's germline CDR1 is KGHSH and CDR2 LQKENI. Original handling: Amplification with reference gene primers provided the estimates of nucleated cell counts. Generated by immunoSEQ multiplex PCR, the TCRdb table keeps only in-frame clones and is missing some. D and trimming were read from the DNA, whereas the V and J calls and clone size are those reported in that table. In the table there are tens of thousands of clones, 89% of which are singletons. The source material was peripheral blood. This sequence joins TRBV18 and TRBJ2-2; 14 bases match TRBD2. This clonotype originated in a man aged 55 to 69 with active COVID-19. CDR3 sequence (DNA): TGTGCCAGCTCACCAGGGACTAGCGGGAGTGGTACCGGGGAGCTGTTTTTT. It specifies CASSPGTSGSGTGELFF.